The clone carrying this TCR beta chain has just a few counts. No antigen is known for it. Original analysis: Junction-only immunoSEQ data arrived without quality scores, meaning filtering differed. Assay: immunoSEQ multiplex PCR; the TCRdb copy retains only in-frame clones and omits some. Clone size and the V and J calls come from that table; the DNA yielded D and trimming. In the table there are about 990,000 clones, 75% to 80% of which are singletons. This entry comes from a study of shared clonotypes between healthy human individuals. Background on the study: Each donor contributed plates that comprised three CD4 naive, three CD4 memory, two CD8 naive and one CD8 memory.

Study-level points and caveats: A reduction in generation probabilities was seen for non-shared clonotypes relative to those shared by all four donors.

The CDR3 contains 19 residues. Sequences were obtained from memory CD4+ T cells from PBMCs. Documented subset: CD45RA-negative fraction. The TCR sequence derives from a man between 18 and 29 years old in good health. Some clones in this sample may be carry-over from other donors' samples. This chain connects TRBV1 to TRBJ2-1. TRBV1 is annotated as a pseudogene. The CDR3: CTSSQPTHRDPEVLDEQFF. The CDR3 bases are TGCACCAGCAGCCAACCAACCCACCGGGACCCCGAGGTGTTAGATGAGCAGTTCTTC.